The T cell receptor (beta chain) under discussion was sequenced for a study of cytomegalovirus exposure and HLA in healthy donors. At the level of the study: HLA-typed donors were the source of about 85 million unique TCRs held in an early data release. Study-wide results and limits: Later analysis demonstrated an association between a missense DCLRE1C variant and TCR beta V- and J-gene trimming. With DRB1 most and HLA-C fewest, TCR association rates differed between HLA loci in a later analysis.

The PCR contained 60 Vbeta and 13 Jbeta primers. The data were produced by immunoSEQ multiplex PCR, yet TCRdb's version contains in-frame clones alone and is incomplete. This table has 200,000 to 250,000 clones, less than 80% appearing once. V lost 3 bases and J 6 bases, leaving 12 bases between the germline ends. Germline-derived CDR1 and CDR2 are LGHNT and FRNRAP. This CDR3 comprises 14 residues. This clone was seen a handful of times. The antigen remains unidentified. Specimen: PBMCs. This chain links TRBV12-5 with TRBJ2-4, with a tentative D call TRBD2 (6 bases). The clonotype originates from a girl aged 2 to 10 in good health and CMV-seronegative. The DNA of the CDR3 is TGTGCTAGTGGTTTCGGCGCGGGGAGAAACATTCAGTACTTC. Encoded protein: CASGFGAGRNIQYF.